The 26 T cell receptor beta chains presented below share a single source sample, sequenced in a study of CD8+ T cells in alopecia areata. TCR sequencing used cDNA made by reverse transcription of extracted RNA. Clones were read by immunoSEQ multiplex PCR, and TCRdb kept only the in-frame ones, dropping some. This table has over 250,000 clones, roughly 63% appearing once. The treatment here: oral pan-JAK inhibitor, 5-10 mg twice daily. The sample in question was CD4+ T cells sorted from blood, obtained at roughly week 53, from a patient treated with tofacitinib. These receptors originate from a human donor with alopecia areata.

This clone was seen more than once but under ten times. Other DNA variants within this sample encode the same CDR3. V gene TRBV6-5 combines with J gene TRBJ2-5; 8 positions match TRBD2. The CDR3 consists of 12 residues. The germline gives CDR1 MNHEY, CDR2 SVGAGI. V shed 7 bases, J shed 5 bases, and the junction held 3 bases outside the gene matches. In DNA form, the CDR3 reads TGTGCCAGCACCGGGACTAGTGAGACCCAGTACTTC. Its protein is CASTGTSETQYF.

The J gene is TRBJ2-3, the V gene TRBV7-2, with 13 nucleotides matching TRBD2. CDR1 is SGHTA and CDR2 is FQGNSA in the germline V gene. With 4 bases clipped from V and 4 bases from J, the junction kept 5 bases outside the gene matches. The CDR3 has 16 residues. The CDR3 DNA sequence: TGTGCCAGCAGCTCTGTCGGACTAGCGGGGGCAGATACGCAGTATTTT. It yields the protein CASSSVGLAGADTQYF.

The chain is built from TRBV14 and TRBJ1-2, with a weak D call TRBD1 (5 bases). Germline V gives CDR1 SGHDN, CDR2 FVKESK. The CDR3 extends over 13 amino acids. V lost 2 bases, J lost 8 bases, and 12 bases lay in between. The CDR3 sequence is CASSQSRELGYTF. The CDR3 bases are TGTGCCAGCAGCCAATCCAGGGAGCTAGGCTACACCTTC.

The chain couples TRBV11-1 to TRBJ2-1; D uncertain. The length of the CDR3 is 12 residues. In germline, CDR1 is SGHAT, CDR2 FQDESV (reference sequence). Between the trimmed V and J ends, which lost 8 bases and 9 bases, there was a span of 14 bases. The CDR3 sequence: CASRGSSREQFF. The DNA of the CDR3 is TGTGCCAGCCGAGGAAGCTCTCGTGAGCAGTTCTTC.

Worth noting for this clone: Other DNA variants within this sample encode the same CDR3. This sequence joins TRBV5-1 and TRBJ2-3; 8 nucleotides line up with TRBD2. CDR1 SGHRS and CDR2 YFSETQ come from the germline V gene. This CDR3 spans 15 amino acids. V dropped 3 bases and J dropped 3; count of bases not matched to a gene: 6. CDR3 DNA: TGCGCCAGCAGCTCCAGCGGGGGCCTGACAGATACGCAGTATTTT. This codes for CASSSSGGLTDTQYF.

The CDR3 region is CASSSRGSPLHF. CDR3 coding DNA: TGTGCCAGCAGCTCCAGGGGTTCACCCCTCCACTTT. The rearrangement joins TRBV7-9 to TRBJ1-6; weak D call: TRBD1 (6 bases). This CDR3 has 12 amino acids. V lost 4 bases, J lost 9 bases, and 7 bases lay in between. Germline V lookup: CDR1 SEHNR, CDR2 FQNEAQ (reference sequence).

The rearrangement uses TRBV7-8 and TRBJ1-5; weak D call: TRBD1 (6 bases). V shed 5 bases and J shed 10 bases, with 24 bases lying between them. The CDR3 runs 16 residues. Germline V gives CDR1 SGHVS, CDR2 FQNEAQ. CDR3 sequence (DNA): TGTGCCAGCAGCCGGAGTGGTGGCACACAGGGAGGCCCCCAGCATTTT. Protein sequence: CASSRSGGTQGGPQHF. The full variable domain, in which reference TRBV7-8 and TRBJ1-5 provide the parts outside the CDR3, is GAGVSQSPRYKVAKRGQDVALRCDPISGHVSLFWYQQALGQGPEFLTYFQNEAQLDKSGLPSDRFFAERPEGSVSTLKIQRTQQEDSAVYLCASSRSGGTQGGPQHFGDGTRLSIL.

The chain carries TRBV7-2 and TRBJ1-1; D uncertain. V lost 1 base, J lost 5 bases, and 14 bases lay in between. The CDR3 is made up of 15 amino acids. Germline CDR1 reads SGHTA; CDR2 reads FQGNSA. The CDR3 sequence is CASSLEGGRVTEAFF. Written as DNA, the CDR3 is TGTGCCAGCAGCTTAGAGGGAGGGCGGGTAACTGAAGCTTTCTTT.

The chain uses TRBV5-6 and TRBJ1-2; D is undetermined. V gave up 7 bases and J gave up 1 base, with 20 bases separating them. The CDR3 is made up of 16 amino acids. The V gene's germline CDR1 is SGHDT and CDR2 YYEEEE. CDR3 in amino acids: CASHQDGRALNYGYTF. CDR3 coding DNA: TGTGCCAGCCACCAGGACGGCAGAGCCCTTAACTATGGCTACACCTTC.

The gene calls are TRBV30 and TRBJ2-5, with TRBD1 identical over 7 bases. The CDR3 totals 15 residues. Germline-derived CDR1 and CDR2 are GTSNPN and SVGIG (reference sequence). Trimming removed 2 bases from V and 2 bases from J; junction bases left unmatched: 8. The CDR3 bases are TGTGCCTGGAGTCTCTCACGACAGGGTCAAGAGACCCAGTACTTC. This sequence encodes CAWSLSRQGQETQYF.

The chain employs TRBV29-1 and TRBJ2-3; D not certain. Per germline, CDR1 SQVTM and CDR2 ANQGSEA. The V end was cut by 0 bases, the J end by 1 base, with 5 bases between. The CDR3 runs to 13 residues. The CDR3 protein is CSVEDLGTDTQYF. As DNA, the CDR3 is TGCAGCGTTGAAGATCTAGGCACAGATACGCAGTATTTT.

The rearrangement links TRBV29-1 to TRBJ2-1; 9 bases fit TRBD2. The CDR3 has 14 amino acids. Trimming at V came to 2 bases and at J to 3 bases, leaving 2 bases not matched to a gene. Germline values: CDR1 SQVTM, CDR2 ANQGSEA. CDR3 sequence: CSVEKRGVYNEQFF. The CDR3, as DNA: TGCAGCGTTGAAAAGCGGGGGGTCTACAATGAGCAGTTCTTC.

The chain recombines TRBV29-1 with TRBJ2-1; 14 nucleotides agree with TRBD2. Germline CDR1 SQVTM, CDR2 ANQGSEA. The CDR3 runs 14 residues. The junction had 5 bases not matched to a gene; V was cut back by 4 bases and J by 9 bases. The CDR3 sequence is CSVGLAGGPSEQFF. The CDR3 DNA reads as TGCAGCGTTGGACTAGCGGGGGGGCCCAGTGAGCAGTTCTTC.

The chain uses TRBV30 and TRBJ1-2; D might be TRBD1 (6 bases). The CDR3 contains 13 residues. V lost 0 bases to trimming and J lost 8 bases, with 13 bases between them. The germline V gene encodes CDR1 GTSNPN and CDR2 SVGIG (reference sequence). The CDR3 sequence: CAWSVLAGVGYTF. DNA for the CDR3: TGTGCCTGGAGTGTCCTGGCAGGGGTCGGCTACACCTTC.

This chain connects TRBV30 to TRBJ2-7, with 7 bases fitting TRBD1. Germline assignment: CDR1 GTSNPN and CDR2 SVGIG (reference sequence). The CDR3 sequence is 11 residues long. The V and J ends lost 5 bases and 2 bases, in that order; junction bases with no gene match: 0. CDR3 DNA sequence: TGTGCCTGGGGGACAGCCTACGAGCAGTACTTC. This gives the protein CAWGTAYEQYF.

This clone was recorded only once. The rearrangement joins TRBV2 to TRBJ2-3; 9 nucleotides align to TRBD1. The germline CDR1 and CDR2 sequences are SNHLY and FYNNEI. V was clipped by 1 base and J by 6 bases; unmatched bases: 5. The CDR3 covers 15 residues. The DNA for the CDR3 is TGTGCCAGCAGTGAAGTCGGGACAGGGAGGGATACGCAGTATTTT. It is translated as CASSEVGTGRDTQYF.

V gene TRBV5-1 combines with J gene TRBJ2-1; D gene unclear. In germline, CDR1 is SGHRS, CDR2 YFSETQ. V lost 0 bases and J 0 bases, leaving 16 bases between the germline ends. The CDR3 runs 18 residues. CDR3 region: CASSLVPSQLSSYNEQFF. CDR3 sequence (DNA): TGCGCCAGCAGCTTGGTTCCGTCCCAACTGAGCTCCTACAATGAGCAGTTCTTC.

This clone was found once. Additional DNA sequences in this sample encode the identical CDR3. The chain combines TRBV9 with TRBJ2-6, with no clear D. The CDR3 runs 14 residues. With 2 bases removed from V and 2 bases from J, the gap between germline ends came to 5 bases. Germline lookup yields CDR1 SGDLS and CDR2 YYNGEE. CDR3 in amino acids: CASSVGTGANVLTF. The CDR3 DNA follows: TGTGCCAGCAGCGTGGGGACTGGGGCCAACGTCCTGACTTTC.

The J gene is TRBJ2-7, the V gene TRBV4-1; D possibly corresponds to TRBD1 (6 bases). V lost 3 bases and J lost 9, with 12 bases in between. The CDR3 length is 12 residues. From germline, CDR1 is MGHRA and CDR2 YSYEKL. For the CDR3, the DNA is TGCGCCAGCAGCCAGGAGACAGGAGGGCAGTACTTC. Encoded protein: CASSQETGGQYF.

A few counts support this clone. The J gene is TRBJ1-1, the V gene TRBV18; possibly TRBD1 for D (5 bases). Trimming cost V 3 bases and J 4 bases, with 12 bases left between them. From germline, CDR1 is KGHSH and CDR2 LQKENI. The CDR3 extends over 14 amino acids. The CDR3 DNA reads TGTGCCAGCTCACCCCGGACATCCTCCACTGAAGCTTTCTTT. Protein sequence: CASSPRTSSTEAFF. The entire variable domain, with the rest obtained from reference TRBV18 and TRBJ1-1, is as follows: NAGVMQNPRHLVRRRGQEARLRCSPMKGHSHVYWYRQLPEEGLKFMVYLQKENIIDESGMPKERFSAEFPKEGPSILRIQQVVRGDSAAYFCASSPRTSSTEAFFGQGTRLTVV.

This chain connects TRBV7-2 to TRBJ2-1; TRBD1 agrees at 8 bases. There are 15 residues in the CDR3. CDR1 is SGHTA and CDR2 is FQGNSA in the germline V gene. The trim removed 5 bases at V and 5 bases at J, leaving 8 bases unmatched. CDR3 sequence: CASSPRDRIHNEQFF. DNA of the CDR3: TGTGCCAGCAGCCCCCGGGACAGGATACACAATGAGCAGTTCTTC.

CDR3: CASSLTGPWAGDTQYF. The DNA for the CDR3 is TGCGCCAGCAGCCTTACCGGCCCGTGGGCAGGAGATACGCAGTATTTT. V usage is TRBV5-1 and J usage is TRBJ2-3; D gene unclear. This CDR3 contains 16 residues. CDR1 is SGHRS and CDR2 is YFSETQ in the germline V gene. V lost 4 bases and J lost 5, with 20 bases in between.

The genes are TRBV27 and TRBJ1-2; D is ambiguous. The V and J ends lost 3 bases and 3 bases respectively, with 11 bases between them. Per the germline V gene, CDR1 is MNHEY and CDR2 is SMNVEV (reference sequence). This CDR3 comprises 14 residues. The CDR3 spells CASSFSGADYGYTF. CDR3 nucleotides: TGTGCCAGCAGTTTCTCAGGTGCAGACTATGGCTACACCTTC.

This clone was detected only a few times. The chain links TRBV5-1 to TRBJ1-1; D is uncertain. The CDR3 spans 14 residues. Germline-derived CDR1 and CDR2 are SGHRS and YFSETQ. V lost 2 bases and J lost 1, with 9 bases in between. CDR3 amino acids: CASSLTAQNTEAFF. CDR3 nucleotides: TGCGCCAGCAGCTTAACGGCCCAGAACACTGAAGCTTTCTTT. Full variable domain (outside the CDR3, taken from reference TRBV5-1 and TRBJ1-1): KAGVTQTPRYLIKTRGQQVTLSCSPISGHRSVSWYQQTPGQGLQFLFEYFSETQRNKGNFPGRFSGRQFSNSRSEMNVSTLELGDSALYLCASSLTAQNTEAFFGQGTRLTVV.

This clone was counted between two and nine times. The chain couples TRBV5-4 to TRBJ2-1; D call uncertain. The CDR3 has 13 amino acids. Germline V gene sequence: CDR1 SGHNT, CDR2 YYREEE (reference sequence). Trimming stripped 4 bases from V and 2 bases from J, with 7 bases between. DNA for the CDR3: TGTGCCAGCAGCGGGTCAGCCTACAATGAGCAGTTCTTC. This translates into CASSGSAYNEQFF.

The rearrangement joins TRBV30 to TRBJ1-2; 10 bases line up with TRBD1. V lost 3 bases to trimming and J lost 3 bases; unmatched junction nucleotides: 4. This CDR3 has 14 residues. Germline V gives CDR1 GTSNPN, CDR2 SVGIG (reference sequence). Here the CDR3 reads CAWRRDRGYYGYTF. For the CDR3, the DNA is TGTGCCTGGAGGAGGGACAGGGGTTACTATGGCTACACCTTC.